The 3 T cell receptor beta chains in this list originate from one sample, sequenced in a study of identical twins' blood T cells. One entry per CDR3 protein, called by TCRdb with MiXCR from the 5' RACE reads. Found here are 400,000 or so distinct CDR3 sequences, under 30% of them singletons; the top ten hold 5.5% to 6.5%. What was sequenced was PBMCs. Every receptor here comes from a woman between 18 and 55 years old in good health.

The chain's CDR3 is CSVPAGFHEQYF. The CDR3 DNA follows: TGCAGCGTGCCCGCAGGGTTCCACGAGCAGTACTTC. This sequence joins TRBV29-1 and TRBJ2-7, with D possibly matching TRBD1 (5 bases). Germline lookup yields CDR1 SQVTM and CDR2 ANQGSEA. The CDR3 extends over 12 amino acids. The V and J ends lost 6 bases and 5 bases respectively, with 14 bases between them.

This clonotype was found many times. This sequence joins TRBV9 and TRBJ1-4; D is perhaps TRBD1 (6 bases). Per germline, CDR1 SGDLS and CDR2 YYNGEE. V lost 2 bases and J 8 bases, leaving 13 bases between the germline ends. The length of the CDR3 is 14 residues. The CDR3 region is CASSVSGDGEKLFF. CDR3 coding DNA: TGTGCCAGCAGCGTTTCAGGGGATGGCGAAAAACTGTTTTTT.

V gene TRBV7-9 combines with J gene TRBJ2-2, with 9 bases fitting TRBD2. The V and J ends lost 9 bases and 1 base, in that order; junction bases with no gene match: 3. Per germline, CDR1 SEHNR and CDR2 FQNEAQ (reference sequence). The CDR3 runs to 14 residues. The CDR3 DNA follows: TGTGCCAGGATGACTAGCGGGAACACCGGGGAGCTGTTTTTT. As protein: CARMTSGNTGELFF.